This TCR beta chain appears in the sequencing data of a study of CD8+CD57+ T cells in acquired aplastic anemia. The CDR3 covers 13 residues. Between the trimmed V and J ends, which lost 8 bases and 7 bases, there was a span of 15 bases. Germline CDR1 reads WSHSY; CDR2 reads SAAADI. The TCR beta profiling, which covered VDJ combination and CDR3 sequence, was carried out using genomic DNA as the template. TCRdb processed the reads anew with MiXCR; each CDR3 protein has one entry. This sample has over 150,000 distinct CDR3 sequences; 47% occur once, and the top ten carry approximately 3%. Patients chosen for sequencing had CD8+CD57+ cells that had expanded, as shown by flow cytometry.

Sequencing used sorted CD4+, CD8+, or CD8+CD57+ T cells (not recorded which) from PBMCs. This receptor was identified in a human donor with aplastic anemia. The V call is TRBV10-2, the J call TRBJ2-1, with D possibly matching TRBD1 (6 bases). CDR3 protein: CASRDTRRNEQFF. The CDR3 nucleotides read TGCGCCAGCCGGGACACCCGAAGGAATGAGCAGTTCTTC.